This T cell receptor beta chain appears in the sequencing data of a study of T cells after posttransplantation cyclophosphamide. Treatment was busulfan-fludarabine conditioning, a marrow graft, and cyclophosphamide on days +3 and +4. Germline V gene sequence: CDR1 SGHKS, CDR2 YYEKEE (reference sequence). V shed 5 bases and J 4 bases; nucleotides not matched to a gene: 4. The CDR3 runs 14 residues. Findings of the study overall: Donor-recipient repertoire similarity was low at 1-2 months, rising over year one.

Turning to this clone: Its antigen is currently unknown.

Only in-frame clones appear in the TCRdb table, and some are missing; sequencing was by immunoSEQ multiplex PCR. The sample lists fewer than 45,000 clones, more than 70% occurring once. This specimen was CD4+ T cells sorted from blood, taken 1903 days after a stem cell transplant with posttransplant cyclophosphamide. This TCR came from a female patient aged 35-55 years who received an allogeneic stem cell transplant from a related donor, was CMV-positive, and had no GVHD. A share of the T cells may be of graft donor origin. The chain joins TRBV5-5 to TRBJ1-2; 11 bases are a match to TRBD1. This CDR3 is CASRGQGGSYGYTF. In nucleotides, the CDR3 is TGTGCCAGCAGGGGACAGGGGGGAAGCTATGGCTACACCTTC.